Below, one T cell receptor (beta chain) is given with its context. The data were obtained in a study of blood T cell repertoires in COVID-19. Study at large: Samples came from the United States, Italy and Spain, spanning acute and convalescent COVID-19. T cells, B-cell-depleted T cells, or PBMCs supplied cDNA or gDNA.

Authors' analysis steps: Cell counts per sample came from amplifying reference gene primers. The assay was immunoSEQ multiplex PCR, and TCRdb's table has in-frame clones only and misses some. D and trimming come from the DNA, and the V and J calls and clone size come from that table. This sample carries about 380,000 clones, 75% to 90% of them seen once, and the ten largest clones take 3.5% to 4%. The V segment lost 4 bases and the J segment 2 bases; nucleotides outside the gene matches: 2. The CDR3 sequence is 14 residues long. Germline values: CDR1 SNHLY, CDR2 FYNNEI. V is TRBV2 and J is TRBJ2-7; TRBD1 agrees at 10 bases. Sequencing used peripheral blood. This TCR was sampled from a young woman with acute or convalescent COVID-19. The CDR3: CASSGGQGPYEQYF. The CDR3 region has the DNA TGTGCCAGCAGTGGGGGACAGGGGCCCTACGAGCAGTACTTC.